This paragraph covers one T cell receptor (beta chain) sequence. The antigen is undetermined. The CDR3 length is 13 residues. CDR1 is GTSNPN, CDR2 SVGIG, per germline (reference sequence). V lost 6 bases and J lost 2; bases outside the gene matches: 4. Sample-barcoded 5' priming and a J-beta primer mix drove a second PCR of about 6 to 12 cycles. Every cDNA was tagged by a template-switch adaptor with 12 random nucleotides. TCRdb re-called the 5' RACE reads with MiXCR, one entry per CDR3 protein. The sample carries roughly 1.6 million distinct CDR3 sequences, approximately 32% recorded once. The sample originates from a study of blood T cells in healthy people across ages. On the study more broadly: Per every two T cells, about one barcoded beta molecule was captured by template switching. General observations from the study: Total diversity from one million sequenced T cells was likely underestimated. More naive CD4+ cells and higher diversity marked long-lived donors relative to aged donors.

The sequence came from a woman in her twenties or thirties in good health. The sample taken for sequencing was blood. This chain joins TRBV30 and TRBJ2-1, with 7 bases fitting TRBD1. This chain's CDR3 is CACNRGTYNEQFF. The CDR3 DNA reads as TGTGCCTGTAACAGGGGAACCTACAATGAGCAGTTCTTC.